The entry that follows covers one TCR beta chain sequence. The antigen remains unidentified. The record originates from a study of T cells after yellow fever vaccination. V lost 3 bases and J lost 2, with 5 bases in between. The CDR3 has 11 residues. Germline CDR1 DFQATT, CDR2 SNEGSKA (reference sequence). The 5'RACE template-switching step produced TCR cDNA and added a universal primer site and UMIs. TCRdb used MiXCR to reprocess the 5' RACE reads, holding one entry per CDR3 protein. The data contain nearly 550,000 distinct CDR3 sequences, roughly a fifth of them singletons. Study-level findings and limits: Post-booster reappearance was seen for most primary-vaccination clones (around 96% CD4, 88% CD8).

V and J are TRBV20-1 and TRBJ2-7; D is unresolved. The input for sequencing was PBMCs, taken 15 days after the yellow fever booster vaccination. The receptor was derived from a man under 40 who received the YFV17D yellow fever vaccine. The CDR3, as DNA: TGCAGTGCTAGCGGAGCCTACGAGCAGTACTTC. This codes for CSASGAYEQYF.